This TCR beta chain is drawn from a study of metastatic and nonmetastatic thyroid tumors. This CDR3 region has 14 residues. Deletions cut 4 bases from V and 5 bases from J, with 17 bases between. The V gene's germline CDR1 is DFQATT and CDR2 SNEGSKA (reference sequence). Thyroid surgery had not been preceded by any treatment in any patient. TCRdb used MiXCR to call clones anew from the PCR reads. The sample has under 35,000 clones, around 15% seen once. Remarks on this clone: A much more abundant neighbour one base away suggests this may be a read error. Other DNA sequences in this specimen translate into the identical CDR3.

This clonotype was sampled from a female donor with papillary thyroid cancer or a benign thyroid nodule (not recorded which). Some clones in this sample may be carry-over from other donors' samples. The rearrangement joins TRBV20-1 to TRBJ1-1; D possibly corresponds to TRBD1 (5 bases). The material sequenced was blood. The CDR3 region has the DNA TGCAGTGCTAAAAGGACACCCGAGGGTACTGAAGCTTTCTTT. This gives the protein CSAKRTPEGTEAFF.